Sequencing of this TCR beta chain was carried out in a study of OX40 agonist ivuxolimab in advanced cancers. The V gene's germline CDR1 is SGHNT and CDR2 YYREEE (reference sequence). The CDR3 has 13 residues. V lost 3 bases to trimming and J lost 5 bases, with 10 bases between them. Repertoires were generated with immunoSEQ multiplex PCR, while TCRdb's copy carries only in-frame clones and drops some. The data show 20,000 to 30,000 clones, 83% seen once. The sequence derives from an adult with an advanced solid tumor such as melanoma, head and neck, liver or kidney cancer. Material: CD4+ or CD8+ T cells sorted from blood, obtained in a trial of the OX40 agonist ivuxolimab. The genes are TRBV5-4 and TRBJ2-3; D not resolved. CDR3 region: CASSSGPGDTQYF. In DNA form, the CDR3 reads TGTGCCAGCAGCTCTGGGCCCGGAGATACGCAGTATTTT.